These 2 T cell receptor beta chains came from one sample sequenced in a study of T cells in Graves' hyperthyroidism and ophthalmopathy. Amplified TCR beta CDR3 regions derived from RNA transcripts. Carried out on the TCR CDR3, a first-round RT-PCR used the HTBI primer set. TCRdb re-derived calls from the multiplex PCR reads in MiXCR, one entry per CDR3 protein. Of about half a million distinct CDR3 sequences listed, just under 20% are singletons. Input material: blood. These receptors came from a man aged 35 to 55 with Graves' ophthalmopathy.

The chain has TRBV3-1 and TRBJ2-5; 9 bases line up with TRBD1. Germline trimming cut 2 bases from V and 4 bases from J; bases unmatched to any gene: 14. The germline V gene has CDR1 LGHDT and CDR2 YNNKEL (reference sequence). This CDR3 region has 18 residues. The chain's CDR3 is CASSQMLGGQGFVETQYF. CDR3 sequence (DNA): TGTGCCAGCAGCCAAATGCTCGGTGGACAGGGGTTTGTAGAGACCCAGTACTTC.

Turning to this clonotype: This clone may be a read error of a much larger clone one base away. This rearrangement joins TRBV6-2 or TRBV6-3 to TRBJ2-1; D possibly uses TRBD1 or TRBD2 (5 bases each). Per the germline V gene, CDR1 is MNHEY and CDR2 is SVGEGT. The CDR3 sequence is 15 residues long. CDR3 protein: CASSPRTGGYSEQFF. CDR3 nucleotide sequence: TGTGCCAGCAGTCCCCGGACTGGGGGATACAGTGAGCAGTTCTTC.